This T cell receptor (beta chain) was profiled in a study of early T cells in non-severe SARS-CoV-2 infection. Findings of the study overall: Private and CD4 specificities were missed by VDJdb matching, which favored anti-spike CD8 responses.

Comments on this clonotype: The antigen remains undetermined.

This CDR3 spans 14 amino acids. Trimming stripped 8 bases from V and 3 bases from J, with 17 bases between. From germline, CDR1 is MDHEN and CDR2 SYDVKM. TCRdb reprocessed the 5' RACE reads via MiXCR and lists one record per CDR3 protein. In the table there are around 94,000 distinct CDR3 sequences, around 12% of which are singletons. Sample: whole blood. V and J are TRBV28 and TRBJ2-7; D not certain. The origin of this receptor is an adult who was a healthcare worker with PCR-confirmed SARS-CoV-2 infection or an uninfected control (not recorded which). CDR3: CASGEESRIYEQYF. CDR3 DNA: TGTGCCAGCGGTGAAGAAAGCCGGATCTACGAGCAGTACTTC.